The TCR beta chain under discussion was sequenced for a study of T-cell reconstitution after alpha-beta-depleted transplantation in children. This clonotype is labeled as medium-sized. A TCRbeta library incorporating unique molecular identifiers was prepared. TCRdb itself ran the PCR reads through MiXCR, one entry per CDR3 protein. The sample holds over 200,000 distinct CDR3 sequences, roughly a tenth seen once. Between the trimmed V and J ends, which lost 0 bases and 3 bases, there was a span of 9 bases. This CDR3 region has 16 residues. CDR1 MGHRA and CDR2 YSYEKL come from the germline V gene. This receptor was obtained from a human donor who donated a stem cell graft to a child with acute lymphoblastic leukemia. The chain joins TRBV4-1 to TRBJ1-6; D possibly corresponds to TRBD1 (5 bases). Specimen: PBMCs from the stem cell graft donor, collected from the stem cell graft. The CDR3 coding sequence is TGCGCCAGCAGCCAAGATAGGACAAACTATAATTCACCCCTCCACTTT. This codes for CASSQDRTNYNSPLHF.